Listed below are T cell receptor beta chains from one sample, sequenced in a study of siplizumab effects on memory and regulatory T cells. Sequenced by immunoSEQ multiplex PCR; TCRdb stores in-frame clones only, minus some. The sample shows some 100,000 clones, about 91% of them seen only once. The material sequenced was Tregs sorted from blood. The receptor source for this set is a human donor in good health. The CDR3 runs from the conserved cysteine through the conserved F or W. The D gene is left open where the match is weak. Size tells how often a clone was seen (once, few, many) or the class of an expanded clone, and some rows leave it out.

17,TRBV5-5,.,.,TRBJ2-5,TGTGCCAGCAGCTTCTCCCCGGCCAGGGGAATGACCGAGACCCAGTACTTC,CASSFSPARGMTETQYF
14,TRBV7-2,.,.,TRBJ2-2,TGTGCCAGCAGCCAGTTGGGGCTGGGCGGGGAGCTGTTTTTT,CASSQLGLGGELFF
16,TRBV7-9,.,.,TRBJ2-3,TGTGCCAGCAGCTTAGGCCGGCAGGGGCTCACAGATACGCAGTATTTT,CASSLGRQGLTDTQYF
14,TRBV7-7,.,.,TRBJ2-2,TGTGCTAGCAGCTTAGGTTGGCTCACCGGGGAGCTGTTTTTT,CASSLGWLTGELFF
15,TRBV5-4,TRBD2,.,TRBJ2-5,TGTGCCAGCAGCTTGGTGGCTAGCGGTATAGAGACCCAGTACTTC,CASSLVASGIETQYF
14,TRBV2,TRBD1,.,TRBJ1-2,TGTGCCAGCAGTGAGTGGACAGGGGGCTATGGCTACACCTTC,CASSEWTGGYGYTF
14,TRBV4-1,TRBD2,.,TRBJ2-7,TGCGCCAGCAGCTATCGGACTAGCGGGAGCGAGCAGTACTTC,CASSYRTSGSEQYF
15,TRBV27,.,.,TRBJ2-3,TGTGCCAGCAGTGTTGGTAGTAGGTTGGGGGATACGCAGTATTTT,CASSVGSRLGDTQYF
13,TRBV7-2,.,.,TRBJ1-2,TGTGCCAGCAGCGCGCGGGGCGGCTATGGCTACACCTTC,CASSARGGYGYTF
14,TRBV19,.,.,TRBJ1-5,TGTGCCAGTAGGACACCAGGGGTTTGGCAGCCCCAGCATTTT,CASRTPGVWQPQHF
13,TRBV2,.,.,TRBJ1-1,TGTGCCAGCAGTAAGACACTGAGCACTGAAGCTTTCTTT,CASSKTLSTEAFF
15,TRBV6-6,.,.,TRBJ2-5,TGTGCCAGCAGTTACTCGATCGGGGGCCTGGAGACCCAGTACTTC,CASSYSIGGLETQYF
15,TRBV7-8,.,once,TRBJ2-3,TGTGCCAGCAGCTTTAGAGGAGAGGGAATGGGTACGCAGTATTTT,CASSFRGEGMGTQYF
14,TRBV28,TRBD1,.,TRBJ1-5,TGTGCCAGCAGTTTAGGCAGGGGGTTAGAGCCCCAGCATTTT,CASSLGRGLEPQHF
14,TRBV11-1,.,few,TRBJ1-1,TGTGCCAGCAGCTTAATCAGCGCGAGCACTGAAGCTTTCTTT,CASSLISASTEAFF
15,TRBV11-2,TRBD2,.,TRBJ2-1,TGTGCCAGCAGCGCGGGACTAGCGGAATACAATGAGCAGTTCTTC,CASSAGLAEYNEQFF
14,TRBV6-1,TRBD2,once,TRBJ2-7,TGTGCCAGCAGTAGGTTAGCGGGTAAAGACGAGCAGTACTTC,CASSRLAGKDEQYF
14,TRBV7-8,.,.,TRBJ2-7,TGTGCCAGCAGCTTCCCCGGGCCCCCCTACGAGCAGTACTTC,CASSFPGPPYEQYF
17,TRBV6-4,.,.,TRBJ2-7,TGTGCCAGCAGTGACATCGTCCGGGACAAGACCCTACGAGGGCAGTACTTC,CASSDIVRDKTLRGQYF
15,TRBV19,.,.,TRBJ1-2,TGTGCCAGTAGTTTGGCCTCAGGCAATAACTATGGCTACACCTTC,CASSLASGNNYGYTF
16,TRBV9,.,.,TRBJ1-3,TGTGCCAGCAGCGTAGATGAACGGGGCAGAGGAAACACCATATATTTT,CASSVDERGRGNTIYF
15,TRBV28,TRBD1,.,TRBJ1-2,TGTGCCATCGATACCTCGGACAGGGGCTACTATGGCTACACCTTC,CAIDTSDRGYYGYTF
14,TRBV5-4,.,.,TRBJ2-7,TGTGCCAGCAGCTTGTGGGGCAGAGCCTACGAGCAGTACTTC,CASSLWGRAYEQYF
14,TRBV29-1,.,.,TRBJ2-1,TGCAGCGTTGGAGCGTGGGACTCCTACAATGAGCAGTTCTTC,CSVGAWDSYNEQFF
16,TRBV10-3,TRBD2,.,TRBJ2-7,TGTGCCATCAGCGACCGTCTAGCGGCCTACTCCTACGAGCAGTACTTC,CAISDRLAAYSYEQYF